This paragraph reports one T cell receptor (beta chain). The data derive from a study of T-cell memory formation after mild COVID-19. TCRdb analysed the 5' RACE reads with MiXCR anew, one entry per CDR3 protein. In the table there are just under 550,000 distinct CDR3 sequences, about 20% of which are singletons. The CDR3 is 14 amino acids. V lost 4 bases, J lost 4 bases, and 11 bases lay in between. In germline, CDR1 is LNHNV, CDR2 YYDKDF (reference sequence). Material: PBMCs or a T cell subset sorted from them (not recorded which). The genes are TRBV15 and TRBJ2-1, with D perhaps TRBD1 or TRBD2 (5 bases each). The clonotype comes from an adult woman who had mild COVID-19 (a few samples of this study predate the infection). Cell type and time point are not known. CDR3 in DNA: TGTGCCACCAGCAAGGGACGGAATTACAATGAGCAGTTCTTC. It encodes CATSKGRNYNEQFF.